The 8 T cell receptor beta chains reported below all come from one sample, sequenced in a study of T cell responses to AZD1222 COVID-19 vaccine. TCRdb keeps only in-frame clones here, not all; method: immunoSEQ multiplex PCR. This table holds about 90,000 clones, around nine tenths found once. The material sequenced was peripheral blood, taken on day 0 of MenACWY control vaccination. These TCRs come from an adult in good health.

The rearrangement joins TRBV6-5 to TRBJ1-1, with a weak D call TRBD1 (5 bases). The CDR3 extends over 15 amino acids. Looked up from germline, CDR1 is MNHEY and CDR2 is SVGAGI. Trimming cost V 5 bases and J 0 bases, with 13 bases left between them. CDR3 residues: CASSTGGSVNTEAFF. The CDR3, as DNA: TGTGCCAGCAGTACTGGGGGGTCAGTGAACACTGAAGCTTTCTTT.

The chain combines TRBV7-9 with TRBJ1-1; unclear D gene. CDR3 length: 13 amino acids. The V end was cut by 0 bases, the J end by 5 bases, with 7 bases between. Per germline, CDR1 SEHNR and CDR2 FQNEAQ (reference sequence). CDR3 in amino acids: CASSLAGTTEAFF. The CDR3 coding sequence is TGTGCCAGCAGCTTAGCGGGAACAACTGAAGCTTTCTTT.

CDR3 DNA sequence: TGCGCCAGCAGCCAAGATCTGGGGATCGGCGGCTACACCTTC. Amino acid sequence: CASSQDLGIGGYTF. The chain combines TRBV4-1 with TRBJ1-2; no firm D call. This CDR3 region has 14 residues. The germline V gene has CDR1 MGHRA and CDR2 YSYEKL. Trimming removed 0 bases at V and 8 bases at J, with 13 bases between.

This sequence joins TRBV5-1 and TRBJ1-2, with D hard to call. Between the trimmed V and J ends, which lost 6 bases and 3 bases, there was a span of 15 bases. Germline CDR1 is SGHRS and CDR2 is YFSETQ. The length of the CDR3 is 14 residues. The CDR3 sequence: CASKPGGSDYGYTF. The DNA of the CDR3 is TGCGCCAGCAAGCCGGGAGGGTCGGACTATGGCTACACCTTC.

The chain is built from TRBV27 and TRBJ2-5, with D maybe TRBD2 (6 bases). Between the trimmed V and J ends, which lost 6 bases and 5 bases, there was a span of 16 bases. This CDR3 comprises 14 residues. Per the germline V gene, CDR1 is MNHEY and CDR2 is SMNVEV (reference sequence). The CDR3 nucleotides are TGTGCCAGCAGACTCACCCCACGGGGGGAGACCCAGTACTTC. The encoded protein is CASRLTPRGETQYF.

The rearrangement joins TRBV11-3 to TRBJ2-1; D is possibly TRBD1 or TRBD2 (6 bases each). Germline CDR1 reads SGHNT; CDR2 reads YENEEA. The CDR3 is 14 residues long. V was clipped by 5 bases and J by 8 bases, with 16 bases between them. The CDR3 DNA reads TGTGCCAGCAGCCCGGGGGCGTCTGTCCATGAGCAGTTCTTC. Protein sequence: CASSPGASVHEQFF.

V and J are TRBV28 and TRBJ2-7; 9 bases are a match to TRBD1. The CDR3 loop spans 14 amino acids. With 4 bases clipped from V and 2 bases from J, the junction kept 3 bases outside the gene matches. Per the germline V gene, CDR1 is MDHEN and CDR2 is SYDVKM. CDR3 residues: CASSSDRGPYEQYF. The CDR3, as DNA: TGTGCCAGCAGTTCGGACAGGGGACCCTACGAGCAGTACTTC.

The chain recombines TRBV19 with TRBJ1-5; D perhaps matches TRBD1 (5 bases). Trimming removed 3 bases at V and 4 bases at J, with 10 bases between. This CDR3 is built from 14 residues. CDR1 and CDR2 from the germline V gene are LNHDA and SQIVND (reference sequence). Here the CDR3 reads CASSISTVNQPQHF. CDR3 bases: TGTGCCAGTAGTATTTCGACAGTGAATCAGCCCCAGCATTTT.